This T cell receptor (beta chain) was identified in a study of regulatory T cells in long-lasting Graves disease. The sample holds many counts of this clonotype. Germline-derived CDR1 and CDR2 are MNHNS and SASEGT. V shed 8 bases and J 7 bases; nucleotides not matched to a gene: 11. This CDR3 contains 14 residues. With iRepertoire HTBI primers and Arm-PCR of CDR3 regions, TCR beta libraries were built. Each CDR3 protein gets one entry after TCRdb re-called the multiplex PCR reads with MiXCR. Among some 330,000 distinct CDR3 sequences listed, approximately 12% were seen once. Regarding time point: newly diagnosed GD, antithyroid drugs for less than 3 months. Scientists built the TCR library using RNA that was extracted from PBMCs. The same data also went into a second study, on T cells in Graves' hyperthyroidism and ophthalmopathy.

The chain employs TRBV6-1 and TRBJ2-5, with 9 positions matching TRBD2. Sample: peripheral blood mononuclear cells (PBMCs), taken at new diagnosis, from a patient treated with antithyroid drugs. The sequence derives from a woman aged 18-29 years with Graves disease. The CDR3 DNA follows: TGTGCCAGCTGGACTAGCGCCTATACTGGGACCCAGTACTTC. Translating gives CASWTSAYTGTQYF.